This TCR beta chain comes out of a study of T cell changes during pregnancy in multiple sclerosis. V was pared by 3 bases and J by 1 base, with 10 bases of the junction left unmatched. The CDR3 contains 18 residues. The germline gives CDR1 MNHEY, CDR2 SMNVEV (reference sequence). The repertoire was sequenced with immunoSEQ multiplex PCR; TCRdb's copy has only in-frame clones and lacks some. The sample carries 80,000 or so clones, roughly nine tenths recorded once. This receptor was taken from a female donor with multiple sclerosis, enrolled in a pregnancy study. The gene calls are TRBV27 and TRBJ2-7; 12 bases align to TRBD2. The specimen was peripheral blood, collected before pregnancy. CDR3 protein: CASSFLASGRAGSYEQYF. In DNA, the CDR3 is TGTGCCAGCAGTTTTTTAGCTAGCGGGAGGGCCGGGTCCTACGAGCAGTACTTC.